This T cell receptor (beta chain) was sequenced in a study of blood T cells in healthy people across ages. Together with a sample-barcoded 5' primer, a J-beta primer mix was included in a second PCR lasting about 7 to 12 cycles. TCRdb used MiXCR to reprocess the 5' RACE reads, holding one entry per CDR3 protein. This table has some 710,000 distinct CDR3 sequences, 46% appearing once. This CDR3 spans 15 amino acids. Germline V gene sequence: CDR1 SGHTA, CDR2 FQGTGA. Losses at the gene ends were 5 bases for V and 6 bases for J; bases not matched to a gene: 6. The chain has TRBV7-3 and TRBJ1-4; 10 bases line up with TRBD1. The source is a man older than 75 in good health. The sample was blood. The CDR3: CASSPTGGEDEKLFF. The DNA for the CDR3 is TGTGCCAGCAGCCCGACAGGGGGCGAGGATGAAAAACTGTTTTTT.